Sequencing of this TCR beta chain was carried out in a study of blood T cell repertoires in COVID-19. CDR1 LNHDA and CDR2 SQIVND come from the germline V gene (reference sequence). The V segment lost 4 bases and the J segment 9 bases; nucleotides outside the gene matches: 8. The CDR3 consists of 16 residues. As processed by the authors: Amplification from reference gene primers served as the basis for estimated nucleated cell counts. Only in-frame clones appear in the TCRdb table, and some are missing; sequencing was by immunoSEQ multiplex PCR. The V and J calls and clone size were taken over from that table, and D and trimming were inferred from the DNA. The data show roughly 72,000 clones, around 79% seen once.

The J gene is TRBJ2-1, the V gene TRBV19; 14 bases match TRBD2. The source is an elderly woman with active or convalescent COVID-19. The sample comprised peripheral blood. The CDR3 loop is CASSTRTSGGISEQFF. CDR3 in DNA: TGTGCCAGTAGTACCAGGACTAGCGGGGGGATCAGTGAGCAGTTCTTC.